These T cell receptor beta chains were read from a single sample in a study of T cell responses to AZD1222 COVID-19 vaccine. TCRdb's copy holds only in-frame clones and misses some; the assay was immunoSEQ multiplex PCR. The data hold under 150,000 clones, with around 89% observed a single time. Sequencing used peripheral blood, obtained on day 0 of MenACWY control vaccination. The receptors shown here come from an adult in good health. Each CDR3 is given without its conserved first and last residue. For some rows the clone size is stated as once, few or many, or as a class when expanded; others skip it.

V	length	J	size	CDR3
TRBV18	16	TRBJ2-3	.	ASSPDSRVKASTDTQY
TRBV6-5	13	TRBJ2-3	once	ASTRTSDHTDTQY
TRBV3-1/TRBV3-2	15	TRBJ2-3	.	ASSPGTSGRFADTQY
TRBV6-4	11	TRBJ1-1	.	ASSERPNTEAF
TRBV6-5	14	TRBJ1-5	.	ASSSRSGGFNQPQH
TRBV5-1	11	TRBJ2-1	.	ASRAGVVDEQF
TRBV6-5	12	TRBJ2-1	.	ASSYSGPDNEQF
TRBV27	14	TRBJ2-1	.	ASSLGRSNFYNEQF
TRBV11-3	13	TRBJ2-3	.	ASSLGGRGCDTQY
TRBV3-1/TRBV3-2	19	TRBJ2-3	.	ASSQDLVGTSALLSTDTQY
TRBV29-1	12	TRBJ1-2	.	SVEDPVTRYGYT
TRBV7-5	11	TRBJ2-7	.	ARRDRGGYEQY
TRBV6-5	12	TRBJ1-2	few	ASSYLRESDGYT
TRBV6-5	10	TRBJ1-1	.	ASRAYNTEAF
TRBV11-2	15	TRBJ2-2	.	ASSLAKTGGATGELF
TRBV20-1	14	TRBJ2-3	.	SASRTSGSFADTQY
TRBV5-4	14	TRBJ2-7	.	ASSLGGAGGSYEQY
TRBV7-9	15	TRBJ2-3	.	ASSLAGLAIVTDTQY
TRBV5-1	10	TRBJ1-2	.	ASSLPPSGYT
TRBV4-3	14	TRBJ1-4	.	ASSQDVQGLNEKLF
TRBV6-5	12	TRBJ2-4	.	ASGQALAKNIQY
TRBV5-5	13	TRBJ2-6	.	ASTLQGSGANVLT
TRBV9	13	TRBJ2-5	.	ASSALGLAEETQY
TRBV11-2	8	TRBJ1-2	.	ASSPYGYT
TRBV5-5	14	TRBJ2-2	.	ASSGIGTGGTGELF
TRBV7-8	12	TRBJ1-5	.	ASSLRTNNQPQH
TRBV11-3	13	TRBJ2-7	.	ASRIGTGLADEQY
TRBV6-5	12	TRBJ2-5	.	ASSRDRSKETQY
TRBV5-6	14	TRBJ2-1	.	ASSLKARLSYNEQF
TRBV25-1	15	TRBJ1-1	.	ASSEYFIPGGGTEAF
TRBV10-2	11	TRBJ2-7	.	ASSIAVTYEQY
TRBV27	13	TRBJ2-5	.	ASSLSKAGGETQY
TRBV4-3	15	TRBJ2-1	.	ASSQTPSSSSYNEQF
TRBV12-3/TRBV12-4	10	TRBJ1-6	once	ANPQGESPLH
TRBV6-5	11	TRBJ2-7	.	ASSQGVIYEQY
TRBV29-1	11	TRBJ2-3	.	SVRRQAADTQY
TRBV10-3	13	TRBJ1-5	.	AISESNGGDQPQH
TRBV28	11	TRBJ1-1	.	ASRTDRATEAF
TRBV5-4	13	TRBJ2-1	.	ASSLSLAGNNEQF
TRBV7-2	17	TRBJ2-7	.	ASSLSLTSGALSSYEQY
TRBV4-2	14	TRBJ2-1	once	ASSQLTGTERGEQF
TRBV19	10	TRBJ1-2	.	ASSLTPFGYT
TRBV11-3	13	TRBJ2-1	.	ASSFLAGSYNEQF
TRBV9	12	TRBJ2-1	.	ASSISGGDNEQF
TRBV4-3	11	TRBJ1-2	few	ASSQVQGYGYT
TRBV19	12	TRBJ2-7	.	ASSIGGIGYEQY
TRBV7-2	15	TRBJ1-3	.	ASSLGGGTVSGNTIY
TRBV2	13	TRBJ2-7	.	ASSLGLAGNYEQY
TRBV9	17	TRBJ1-2	once	ASSIQGSLVPTTAYGYT
TRBV11-2	12	TRBJ1-1	.	ASSLDSIGGEAF